This T cell receptor (beta chain) was captured in a study of cytomegalovirus exposure and HLA in healthy donors. About the research overall: In an earlier analysis, some 110 million unique TCR beta sequences were found from 150 million to 200 million T cells.

As regards this clone: The antigen is undetermined.

The PCR employed 60 Vbeta primers together with 13 Jbeta primers. Profiled with immunoSEQ multiplex PCR; TCRdb holds only in-frame clones, not every one. Of about 95,000 clones listed, roughly 82% are singletons. V lost 4 bases and J lost 7, with 14 bases in between. Germline CDR1 and CDR2: SNHLY and FYNNEI. The CDR3 length is 13 residues. Regarding the study as a whole: Certain sequence variants were highly shared and formed a cluster, and this cluster was likely a sequencing artifact. Immune exposure information comprised only CMV serostatus. Of the V segments, some could not be distinguished, including TRBV6-2 and TRBV6-3, and were excluded.

The clonotype comes from a man younger than 40 in good health and CMV-seropositive. Sequenced: PBMCs. This rearrangement joins TRBV2 to TRBJ2-7; a weak D match, TRBD2 (6 bases). CDR3 DNA: TGTGCCAGCAGTGCAAGACTAGAGGGGGAGCAGTACTTC. Its translation is CASSARLEGEQYF.